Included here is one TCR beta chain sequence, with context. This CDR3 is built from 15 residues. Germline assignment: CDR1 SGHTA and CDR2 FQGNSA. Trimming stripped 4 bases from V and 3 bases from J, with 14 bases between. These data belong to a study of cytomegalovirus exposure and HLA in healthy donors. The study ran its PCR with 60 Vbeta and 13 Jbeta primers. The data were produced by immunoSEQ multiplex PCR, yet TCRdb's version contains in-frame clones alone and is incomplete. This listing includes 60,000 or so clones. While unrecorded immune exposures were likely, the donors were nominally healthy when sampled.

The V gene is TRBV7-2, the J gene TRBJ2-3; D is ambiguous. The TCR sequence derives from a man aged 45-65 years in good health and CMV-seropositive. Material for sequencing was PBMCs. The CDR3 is CASSSPQQATDTQYF. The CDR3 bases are TGTGCCAGCAGCTCCCCCCAACAAGCGACAGATACGCAGTATTTT.